This TCR beta chain was recorded in a study of shared clonotypes between healthy human individuals. Turning to the study itself: Participating donors consisted of a couple of women and a few men aged 18 to 49.

V dropped 0 bases and J dropped 8 bases, with 11 bases sitting between them. Germline V gene lookup returns CDR1 WSHSY and CDR2 SAAADI. The CDR3 is made up of 14 amino acids. About this clone: The antigen is unknown.

Positive CCR7 selection of CD45RO-negative cells yielded the naive CD8 cells, and terminally differentiated effector memory CD45RA+ cells were excluded. Study-level findings and limits: As a rule, naive subsets had a larger estimated richness than memory subsets. Sample collection involved blood only; tissue repertoires are likely different. Naive CD4 clonotype sharing across several donors was around 5%.

The method was immunoSEQ multiplex PCR; TCRdb's version includes in-frame clones alone and lacks a portion of them. The sample records about 700,000 clones, roughly 94% being singletons. J is TRBJ2-1 and V is TRBV10-2; TRBD2 might be the D (6 bases). The sequence came from a man aged 25-45 years in good health. Sequenced material: naive CD8+ T cells sorted from blood. The CDR3 sequence is CASSESGRSDEQFF. The CDR3, as DNA: TGCGCCAGCAGTGAGTCGGGGAGGAGTGATGAGCAGTTCTTC.